This T cell receptor (beta chain) originates from a study of patients and donors after allogeneic stem cell transplantation. The CDR3 is 15 residues long. V lost 0 bases to trimming and J lost 4 bases, with 12 bases between them. Germline V gene lookup returns CDR1 LGHNA and CDR2 YNFKEQ. TCRdb reanalysed the RT-PCR reads using MiXCR and keeps one entry per CDR3 protein. This sample has about a million distinct CDR3 sequences, with 18% found just once. The receptor was derived from a human donor who was either an allogeneic HSCT recipient or a stem cell or donor lymphocyte infusion donor (not recorded which). It is not recorded whose cells these are; they may come from a transplant donor. The chain uses TRBV4-2 and TRBJ1-1, with D perhaps matching TRBD1 (5 bases). The source material was blood, either unsorted or a sorted T cell fraction (not recorded which). CDR3 in amino acids: CASSQDGGYGTEAFF. The CDR3 bases are TGTGCCAGCAGCCAAGATGGGGGGTATGGCACTGAAGCTTTCTTT.